A single sample gave rise to the 29 T cell receptor beta chains below, sequenced in a study of technical replicates of blood from a few donors. Profiling relied on immunoSEQ multiplex PCR, and the TCRdb table lists in-frame clones only, not all of them. The sample holds some 64,000 clones, 70% to 90% seen once. Source material: PBMCs. These receptors originate from a human donor in good health. Some clones in this sample may be carry-over from other donors' samples.

CDR3 sequence: CASSLSGYYGYTF. CDR3 DNA: TGTGCCAGCAGCTTATCAGGCTACTATGGCTACACCTTC. The V gene is TRBV7-9, the J gene TRBJ1-2, with D hard to call. The CDR3 has 13 residues. Looked up from germline, CDR1 is SEHNR and CDR2 is FQNEAQ (reference sequence). V shed 2 bases and J shed 3 bases, with 7 bases lying between them.

This rearrangement joins TRBV4-2 to TRBJ2-3; 9 nucleotides align to TRBD2. The CDR3 is made up of 17 amino acids. Germline V lookup: CDR1 LGHNA, CDR2 YNFKEQ. V shed 0 bases and J 6 bases; nucleotides not matched to a gene: 10. CDR3 in amino acids: CASSQDPLAGPRDTQYF. The CDR3 region has the DNA TGTGCCAGCAGCCAAGACCCTCTAGCGGGGCCTCGGGATACGCAGTATTTT.

This chain joins TRBV4-1 and TRBJ2-3; TRBD2 might be the D (7 bases). The CDR3 loop spans 17 amino acids. V was clipped by 4 bases and J by 3 bases, with 20 bases between them. The V gene's germline CDR1 is MGHRA and CDR2 YSYEKL. CDR3: CASSPLGGPRVTDTQYF. DNA of the CDR3: TGCGCCAGCAGCCCACTCGGGGGGCCCCGTGTTACAGATACGCAGTATTTT.

The chain employs TRBV6-1 and TRBJ1-6; maybe TRBD1 (6 bases). V was shortened by 7 bases and J by 10 bases, with 20 bases between the two germline ends. Germline assignment: CDR1 MNHNS and CDR2 SASEGT. CDR3 size: 15 residues. This CDR3 is CASTQEWGGGSPLHF. The DNA of the CDR3 is TGTGCCAGCACTCAAGAATGGGGAGGGGGATCACCCCTCCACTTT.

The sample holds one count of this clone. The chain recombines TRBV5-1 with TRBJ2-2, with a possible D match to TRBD1 (5 bases). This CDR3 spans 14 amino acids. V gave up 0 bases and J gave up 5 bases, with 8 bases separating them. CDR1 and CDR2 from the germline V gene are SGHRS and YFSETQ. CDR3 coding DNA: TGCGCCAGCAGCTTGGAGGGGCAGACCGGGGAGCTGTTTTTT. Its translation: CASSLEGQTGELFF.

Only one count was recorded for this clone. The chain uses TRBV14 and TRBJ2-7; D is perhaps TRBD2 (6 bases). The CDR3 has 15 residues. The germline V gene has CDR1 SGHDN and CDR2 FVKESK. V was trimmed by 4 bases and J by 2 bases, leaving 15 bases between them. The CDR3 sequence is CASSPGPTGAYEQYF. The CDR3 DNA reads as TGTGCCAGCAGCCCGGGGCCAACGGGGGCCTACGAGCAGTACTTC.

V is TRBV15 and J is TRBJ2-7, with TRBD1 matching over 7 bases. Germline-derived CDR1 and CDR2 are LNHNV and YYDKDF (reference sequence). V lost 4 bases to trimming and J lost 0 bases; unmatched junction nucleotides: 6. This CDR3 spans 15 amino acids. In DNA form, the CDR3 reads TGTGCCACCAGCAAGGACAGGCTTAACTCCTACGAGCAGTACTTC. This translates into CATSKDRLNSYEQYF.

The chain couples TRBV4-2 to TRBJ1-2, with D maybe TRBD1 (6 bases). V was cut by 3 bases and J by 4 bases, with 15 bases left in between. CDR1 is LGHNA, CDR2 YNFKEQ, per germline. The CDR3 runs 15 residues. CDR3 nucleotides: TGTGCCAGCAGCCAGTCGACAGGCACCTCCTATGGCTACACCTTC. This codes for CASSQSTGTSYGYTF.

This sequence joins TRBV6-1 and TRBJ2-5; no clear D gene. The CDR3 covers 11 residues. Germline V gene sequence: CDR1 MNHNS, CDR2 SASEGT. V was pared by 4 bases and J by 3 bases, with 3 bases between. CDR3 in amino acids: CASSVEETQYF. DNA of the CDR3: TGTGCCAGCAGTGTCGAAGAGACCCAGTACTTC.

This chain links TRBV27 with TRBJ1-4, with D possibly matching TRBD1 (6 bases). Trimming took off 6 bases at V and 0 bases at J, with 8 bases between the two ends. Germline V gene sequence: CDR1 MNHEY, CDR2 SMNVEV (reference sequence). CDR3 length equals 14 residues. The chain's CDR3 is CASRGHATNEKLFF. In nucleotides, the CDR3 is TGTGCCAGCAGGGGACACGCAACTAATGAAAAACTGTTTTTT.

The gene calls are TRBV7-9 and TRBJ2-7, with D hard to call. V lost 4 bases to trimming and J lost 6 bases, with 10 bases between them. There are 12 residues in the CDR3. CDR1 and CDR2 from the germline V gene are SEHNR and FQNEAQ (reference sequence). CDR3 sequence reads: CASSYRVGEQYF. The CDR3 nucleotides read TGTGCCAGCAGCTACCGGGTGGGCGAGCAGTACTTC.

The genes are TRBV2 and TRBJ1-2; TRBD1 agrees at 7 bases. The CDR3 is 14 amino acids. Germline loops: CDR1 SNHLY, CDR2 FYNNEI. V lost 1 base and J lost 4; bases outside the gene matches: 3. The CDR3 reads CASSEVQGIYGYTF. The CDR3 coding sequence is TGTGCCAGCAGTGAAGTACAGGGGATCTATGGCTACACCTTC. The variable domain in full, with the rest retrieved from reference TRBV2 and TRBJ1-2, is EPEVTQTPSHQVTQMGQEVILRCVPISNHLYFYWYRQILGQKVEFLVSFYNNEISEKSEIFDDQFSVERPDGSNFTLKIRSTKLEDSAMYFCASSEVQGIYGYTFGSGTRLTVV.

The chain is built from TRBV7-6 and TRBJ2-5; D gene unclear. V shed 1 base and J shed 5 bases, with 11 bases lying between them. This CDR3 region has 14 residues. Germline CDR1 is SGHVS and CDR2 is FNYEAQ. In DNA, the CDR3 is TGTGCCAGCAGCTTAGTCGTGGGCCCGGAGACCCAGTACTTC. Its protein is CASSLVVGPETQYF.

This chain connects TRBV29-1 to TRBJ2-5; possible D gene TRBD2, 5 bases. V lost 7 bases and J 5 bases, leaving 17 bases between the germline ends. Germline loops: CDR1 SQVTM, CDR2 ANQGSEA. The CDR3 sequence is 13 residues long. This CDR3 reads CSAELGVGETQYF. DNA of the CDR3: TGCAGCGCAGAACTAGGTGTAGGGGAGACCCAGTACTTC.

V is TRBV10-3 and J is TRBJ2-7; possible D gene TRBD1, 5 bases. The CDR3 covers 17 residues. Germline CDR1 reads ENHRY; CDR2 reads SYGVKD. Trimming removed 0 bases at V and 3 bases at J, with 18 bases between. The DNA for the CDR3 is TGTGCCATCAGTGAGTCGACGCCCCGGACACTGTACTACGAGCAGTACTTC. This gives the protein CAISESTPRTLYYEQYF.

This chain connects TRBV7-8 to TRBJ2-1; 11 positions agree with TRBD2. V lost 2 bases and J lost 10; bases outside the gene matches: 4. The CDR3 is made up of 14 amino acids. Germline-derived CDR1 and CDR2 are SGHVS and FQNEAQ. In DNA form, the CDR3 reads TGTGCCAGCAGCTTATCCGCTAGCGGGAGGGAGCAGTTCTTC. Translating gives CASSLSASGREQFF.

The rearrangement joins TRBV9 to TRBJ2-3; 11 bases fit TRBD2. The CDR3 is 19 residues long. V gave up 3 bases and J gave up 3 bases; unmatched junction bases: 15. From germline, CDR1 is SGDLS and CDR2 YYNGEE. The CDR3 bases are TGTGCCAGCAGCGAGTACGGGACTAGCGGCTCGCCTGGGACAGATACGCAGTATTTT. This sequence encodes CASSEYGTSGSPGTDTQYF.

V usage is TRBV30 and J usage is TRBJ1-5; TRBD1 aligns across 8 bases. The ends lost 2 bases at V and 3 bases at J; junction bases unmatched: 6. The CDR3 totals 15 residues. Germline CDR1 GTSNPN, CDR2 SVGIG (reference sequence). The CDR3 sequence is CAWSRQGATNQPQHF. CDR3 in DNA: TGTGCCTGGAGTCGGCAGGGGGCTACCAATCAGCCCCAGCATTTT. Together with reference TRBV30 and TRBJ1-5, the CDR3 gives the full variable domain: SQTIHQWPATLVQPVGSPLSLECTVEGTSNPNLYWYRQAAGRGLQLLFYSVGIGQISSEVPQNLSASRPQDRQFILSSKKLLLSDSGFYLCAWSRQGATNQPQHFGDGTRLSIL.

The chain recombines TRBV5-4 with TRBJ2-3; perhaps TRBD2 as D (5 bases). The germline gives CDR1 SGHNT, CDR2 YYREEE (reference sequence). Trimming removed 1 base at V and 4 bases at J, with 13 bases between. This CDR3 is built from 15 residues. CDR3 protein: CASSLIGEMSDTQYF. The CDR3 DNA follows: TGTGCCAGCAGCTTGATCGGGGAGATGTCAGATACGCAGTATTTT.

This chain uses TRBV7-2 with TRBJ1-1, with D perhaps TRBD1 (6 bases). CDR1 and CDR2 (germline): SGHTA, FQGNSA. The CDR3 sequence is 15 residues long. The V and J ends lost 5 bases and 2 bases respectively, with 15 bases between them. The CDR3: CASSGQSGGNTEAFF. CDR3 DNA sequence: TGTGCCAGCAGCGGTCAATCGGGGGGCAACACTGAAGCTTTCTTT.

The J gene is TRBJ2-2, the V gene TRBV9; TRBD2 matches 13 bases. This CDR3 is 19 amino acids long. CDR1 is SGDLS and CDR2 is YYNGEE in the germline V gene. The V and J ends lost 0 bases and 4 bases, in that order; junction bases with no gene match: 9. The CDR3 sequence: CASSVDGYRTSGSTGELFF. The DNA for the CDR3 is TGTGCCAGCAGCGTAGACGGGTACAGGACTAGCGGGAGCACCGGGGAGCTGTTTTTT.

V and J are TRBV11-1 and TRBJ1-3; the D is unclear. Germline V gives CDR1 SGHAT, CDR2 FQDESV (reference sequence). Trimming pared 3 bases from V and 0 bases from J, leaving 12 bases between. This CDR3 has 16 residues. The CDR3 nucleotides are TGTGCCAGCAGCTTGCTCGGACTCAGCTCTGGAAACACCATATATTTT. Translation: CASSLLGLSSGNTIYF. Filled out from reference TRBV11-1 and TRBJ1-3, the complete variable domain reads EAEVAQSPRYKITEKSQAVAFWCDPISGHATLYWYRQILGQGPELLVQFQDESVVDDSQLPKDRFSAERLKGVDSTLKIQPAELGDSAMYLCASSLLGLSSGNTIYFGEGSWLTVV.

The chain is built from TRBV6-1 and TRBJ2-7; 7 bases agree with TRBD2. With 6 bases clipped from V and 3 bases from J, the junction kept 8 bases outside the gene matches. Germline V gives CDR1 MNHNS, CDR2 SASEGT. CDR3 length: 14 amino acids. CDR3 sequence: CASRGVGGIYEQYF. Here the CDR3 DNA reads TGTGCCAGCAGGGGGGTCGGGGGGATCTACGAGCAGTACTTC.

The chain uses TRBV13 and TRBJ1-1; D call uncertain. The V end was cut by 5 bases, the J end by 0 bases, with 13 bases between. Germline loops: CDR1 PRHDT, CDR2 FYEKMQ (reference sequence). The length of the CDR3 is 15 residues. The CDR3 loop reads CASSHRTLMNTEAFF. Written as DNA, the CDR3 is TGTGCCAGCAGCCACAGAACACTTATGAACACTGAAGCTTTCTTT.

J is TRBJ2-2 and V is TRBV14, with 7 bases that match TRBD2. V shed 4 bases and J 3 bases; nucleotides not matched to a gene: 5. Germline loops: CDR1 SGHDN, CDR2 FVKESK. The CDR3 length is 15 residues. The CDR3 DNA reads TGTGCCAGCAGCCCCGGGACTACTCACACCGGGGAGCTGTTTTTT. It translates to CASSPGTTHTGELFF.

This clone appeared a single time. The chain links TRBV7-2 to TRBJ1-1; D not certain. In germline, CDR1 is SGHTA, CDR2 FQGNSA. Trimming cost V 5 bases and J 1 base, with 8 bases left between them. The CDR3 is 13 amino acids. The CDR3 protein is CASSPQENTEAFF. CDR3 DNA sequence: TGTGCCAGCAGCCCCCAGGAGAACACTGAAGCTTTCTTT.

The rearrangement joins TRBV29-1 to TRBJ2-1; TRBD2 matches 11 bases. Per germline, CDR1 SQVTM and CDR2 ANQGSEA. J lost 9 bases, V lost 4 bases, and 8 bases had no gene match. The CDR3 runs 14 residues. The CDR3 protein is CSVGRTSGYGEQFF. The CDR3 nucleotides read TGCAGCGTTGGTAGGACTAGCGGGTATGGTGAGCAGTTCTTC.

The gene calls are TRBV10-1 and TRBJ1-1, with a weak D call TRBD1 (6 bases). The CDR3 length is 14 residues. The V gene lost 6 bases and the J gene lost 1 base, with 12 bases spanning the gap. Looked up from germline, CDR1 is WNHNN and CDR2 is SYGVQD (reference sequence). The CDR3 is CASSGQLGNTEAFF. CDR3 coding DNA: TGCGCCAGCAGCGGACAGCTGGGGAACACTGAAGCTTTCTTT.

This chain's CDR3 is CASSSGGPGTDTQYF. The CDR3 DNA is TGTGCCAGCTCAAGCGGGGGCCCAGGCACAGATACGCAGTATTTT. This chain links TRBV6-4 with TRBJ2-3, with TRBD2 identical over 8 bases. CDR1 and CDR2 (germline): MRHNA, SNTAGT. V was clipped by 8 bases and J by 1 base; unmatched bases: 8. The CDR3 consists of 15 residues.